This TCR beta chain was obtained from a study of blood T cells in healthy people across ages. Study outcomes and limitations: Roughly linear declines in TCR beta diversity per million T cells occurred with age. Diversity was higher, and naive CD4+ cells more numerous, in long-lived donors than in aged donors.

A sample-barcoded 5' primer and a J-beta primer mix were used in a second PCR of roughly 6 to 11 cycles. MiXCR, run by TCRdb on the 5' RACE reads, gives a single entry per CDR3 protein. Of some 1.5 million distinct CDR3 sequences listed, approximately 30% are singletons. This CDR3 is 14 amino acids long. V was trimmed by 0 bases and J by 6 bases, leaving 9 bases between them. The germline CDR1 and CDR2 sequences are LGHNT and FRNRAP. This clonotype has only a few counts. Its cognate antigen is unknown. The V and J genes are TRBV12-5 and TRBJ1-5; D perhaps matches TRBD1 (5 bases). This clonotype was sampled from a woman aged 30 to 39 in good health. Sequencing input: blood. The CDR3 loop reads CASGLVQGAQPQHF. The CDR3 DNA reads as TGTGCTAGTGGTTTGGTACAAGGGGCTCAGCCCCAGCATTTT.